What follows are 14 T cell receptor beta chains derived from one specimen sequenced in a study of graft-versus-host responses after intestinal transplantation. Here immunoSEQ multiplex PCR was the method, and the copy in TCRdb shows in-frame clones only, minus some. The sample consists of around 40,000 clones, around 86% of them appearing once. The specimen was PBMCs, collected 1070 days after transplant. The receptors stem from a human patient who received an intestinal transplant, so some T cells may come from the graft donor.

This clone has just one count. The V call is TRBV7-6, the J call TRBJ2-1; D ambiguous. Germline V lookup: CDR1 SGHVS, CDR2 FNYEAQ. The CDR3 is 13 amino acids. Trimming stripped 2 bases from V and 13 bases from J, with 15 bases between. The CDR3 sequence: CASSLSPASSQFF. The DNA for the CDR3 is TGTGCCAGCAGCTTATCCCCCGCCTCCAGCCAGTTCTTC.

The CDR3 reads CASSSGTSDTQYF. The CDR3 DNA reads as TGTGCCAGCAGTTCTGGGACCTCAGATACGCAGTATTTT. The chain couples TRBV6-6 to TRBJ2-3, with D perhaps assigned TRBD1 or TRBD2 (5 bases each). The V gene lost 4 bases and the J gene lost 4 bases, with 9 bases spanning the gap. CDR3 length: 13 amino acids. Germline assignment: CDR1 MNHNY and CDR2 SVGAGI (reference sequence).

The chain joins TRBV4-1 to TRBJ2-1; 8 bases map to TRBD2. Per the germline V gene, CDR1 is MGHRA and CDR2 is YSYEKL. V shed 7 bases and J 0 bases; nucleotides not matched to a gene: 5. CDR3 length: 15 amino acids. This CDR3 reads CASKIAGSSYNEQFF. The CDR3 nucleotides are TGCGCCAGCAAAATAGCGGGGAGCTCCTACAATGAGCAGTTCTTC.

V and J are TRBV9 and TRBJ2-5; D assignment may be TRBD1 or TRBD2 (5 bases each). Germline V gene data show CDR1 as SGDLS and CDR2 as YYNGEE. This CDR3 region has 13 residues. The V gene lost 0 bases and the J gene lost 5 bases, with 8 bases spanning the gap. CDR3 sequence: CASSVGGMETQYF. In nucleotides, the CDR3 is TGTGCCAGCAGCGTAGGGGGGATGGAGACCCAGTACTTC.

This chain connects TRBV9 to TRBJ2-2; a weak D match, TRBD2 (6 bases). The CDR3 spans 14 residues. In germline, CDR1 is SGDLS, CDR2 YYNGEE. V was clipped by 4 bases and J by 4 bases, with 11 bases between them. The CDR3 loop is CASSTGTSTGELFF. The DNA of the CDR3 is TGTGCCAGCAGCACCGGGACTTCCACCGGGGAGCTGTTTTTT.

The chain joins TRBV5-5 to TRBJ1-1; 9 bases line up with TRBD1. Germline-derived CDR1 and CDR2 are SGHKS and YYEKEE (reference sequence). V lost 0 bases to trimming and J lost 1 base; unmatched junction nucleotides: 10. The CDR3 is made up of 18 amino acids. CDR3 nucleotides: TGTGCCAGCAGCTTGGGACAGGGGGAGGAGTGGAGGAACACTGAAGCTTTCTTT. Amino acid sequence: CASSLGQGEEWRNTEAFF.

V gene TRBV28 combines with J gene TRBJ2-7; 7 bases are a match to TRBD2. Per germline, CDR1 MDHEN and CDR2 SYDVKM. The CDR3 is made up of 13 amino acids. The ends lost 3 bases at V and 3 bases at J; junction bases unmatched: 2. CDR3 DNA: TGTGCCAGCAGTTTGGGGGGGTTCTACGAGCAGTACTTC. The encoded protein is CASSLGGFYEQYF.

The gene calls are TRBV4-2 and TRBJ2-7; D is uncertain. Germline V gene sequence: CDR1 LGHNA, CDR2 YNFKEQ. The CDR3 covers 15 residues. The V end lost 1 base, the J end lost 6 bases, and 16 bases lay between the germline ends. CDR3: CASSQASGSTAEQYF. CDR3 nucleotide sequence: TGTGCCAGCAGCCAAGCGTCGGGCTCTACTGCCGAGCAGTACTTC.

The V and J genes are TRBV11-2 and TRBJ1-2; maybe TRBD1 (5 bases). Germline CDR1 and CDR2: SGHAT and FQNNGV. V was clipped by 5 bases and J by 5 bases, with 15 bases between them. CDR3 length: 14 amino acids. The CDR3 loop is CASSLQRGSYGYTF. CDR3 DNA: TGTGCCAGCAGCCTCCAGAGGGGTTCGTATGGCTACACCTTC.

The chain recombines TRBV5-1 with TRBJ2-3, with 9 bases identical to TRBD2. CDR1 is SGHRS, CDR2 YFSETQ, per germline. The V gene end was trimmed by 0 bases and the J gene end by 5 bases; junction bases not matched to a gene: 4. CDR3 length: 15 amino acids. The chain's CDR3 is CASSLGGGAKDTQYF. In DNA form, the CDR3 reads TGCGCCAGCAGCTTGGGCGGGGGGGCGAAAGATACGCAGTATTTT.

The chain is built from TRBV2 and TRBJ2-5, with D perhaps matching TRBD2 (5 bases). The germline V and J ends were trimmed by 0 bases and 5 bases, with 7 bases remaining between them. The CDR3 extends over 13 amino acids. Germline V CDR1 and CDR2: SNHLY, FYNNEI. The CDR3, as DNA: TGTGCCAGCAGTGAAGCGAGAGGGGAGACCCAGTACTTC. Its protein is CASSEARGETQYF.

This chain connects TRBV5-4 to TRBJ2-7; 10 nucleotides agree with TRBD2. Losses at the gene ends were 0 bases for V and 6 bases for J; bases not matched to a gene: 3. Germline V CDR1 and CDR2: SGHNT, YYREEE (reference sequence). The CDR3 length is 14 residues. For the CDR3, the DNA is TGTGCCAGCAGCTTGGCTCGGACTAGCGGCGAGCAGTACTTC. Amino acids: CASSLARTSGEQYF.

On this clone itself: Relative to the germline gene, one junction end is altered; a read error may explain this. The rearrangement uses TRBV2 and TRBJ2-7; the D is unclear. The CDR3 extends over 14 amino acids. Germline values: CDR1 SNHLY, CDR2 FYNNEI. CDR3 DNA sequence: TGTGCCAGCAGCGAAGTACCTCAGGTATACGAGCAGTACTTC. This encodes CASSEVPQVYEQYF.

This chain links TRBV2 with TRBJ1-6; 11 bases fit TRBD1. The CDR3 runs to 14 residues. After removal of 8 bases from V and 10 bases from J, the junction contained 7 bases not matched to a gene. The V gene's germline CDR1 is SNHLY and CDR2 FYNNEI. The CDR3 DNA reads as TGTGCCAGCGGGGGACAGGGGGTTCGGTCACCCCTCCACTTT. It yields the protein CASGGQGVRSPLHF.